Here is one T cell receptor (beta chain) with its context. Its antigen is still unknown. Clones were sequenced by immunoSEQ multiplex PCR, and TCRdb holds only the in-frame ones, with some missing. The table lists 80,000 to 100,000 clones, approximately 90% of them singletons, with around 0.18% in the top ten. The germline gives CDR1 SGHRS, CDR2 YFSETQ. V shed 4 bases, J shed 4 bases, and the junction held 8 bases outside the gene matches. The CDR3 runs 15 residues. The sample comes from a study of graft-versus-host responses after intestinal transplantation. Looking at the study overall: Multivisceral, liver-intestinal, or isolated intestinal transplants were performed in recipients. After anti-thymocyte globulin induction, recipients took tacrolimus and steroids for approximately three years.

General study findings and limits: Analysis identified GvH clones in recipient marrow, with some appearing first in ileum or blood.

This TCR was recovered from a human donor who received an intestinal transplant. The J gene is TRBJ1-1, the V gene TRBV5-1; 9 bases are a match to TRBD1. This specimen consisted of unstimulated CD4+ T cells sorted from spleen or lymph node cells, obtained before intestinal transplant. In nucleotides, the CDR3 is TGCGCCAGCAGCCTATTCCAGACAGGGGGCACTGAAGCTTTCTTT. Its translation is CASSLFQTGGTEAFF.